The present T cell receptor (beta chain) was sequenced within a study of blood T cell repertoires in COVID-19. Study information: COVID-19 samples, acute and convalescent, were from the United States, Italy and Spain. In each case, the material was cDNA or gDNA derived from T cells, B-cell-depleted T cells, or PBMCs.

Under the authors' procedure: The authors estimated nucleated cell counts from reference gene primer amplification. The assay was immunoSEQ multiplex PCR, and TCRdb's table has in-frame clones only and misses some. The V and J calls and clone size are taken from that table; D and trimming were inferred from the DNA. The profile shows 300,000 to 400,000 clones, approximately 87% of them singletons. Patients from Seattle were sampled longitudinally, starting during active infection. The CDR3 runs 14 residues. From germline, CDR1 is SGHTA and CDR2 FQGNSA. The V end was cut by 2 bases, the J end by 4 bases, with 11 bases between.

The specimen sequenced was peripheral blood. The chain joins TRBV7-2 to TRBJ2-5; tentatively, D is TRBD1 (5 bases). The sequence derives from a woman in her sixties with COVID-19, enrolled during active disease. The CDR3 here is CASSLKVGLETQYF. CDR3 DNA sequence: TGTGCCAGCAGCTTAAAGGTGGGGCTAGAGACCCAGTACTTC.